The 24 T cell receptor beta chains presented below share a single source sample, sequenced in a study of radiotherapy plus CTLA-4 blockade in lung cancer. Here immunoSEQ multiplex PCR was the method, and the copy in TCRdb shows in-frame clones only, minus some. The data contain around 95,000 clones, 83% of them seen just once; the ten biggest clones take up around 0.8%. This specimen consisted of peripheral blood, obtained from a patient treated with radiotherapy plus ipilimumab. These receptors were taken from a human donor with non-small cell lung cancer who had stable disease on radiotherapy plus ipilimumab.

This clone was detected a few times. J is TRBJ1-4 and V is TRBV28; 7 bases line up with TRBD1. J lost 7 bases, V lost 7 bases, and 9 bases had no gene match. The CDR3 extends over 14 amino acids. CDR1 is MDHEN and CDR2 is SYDVKM in the germline V gene. CDR3 residues: CASTLGRGREKLFF. The CDR3 coding sequence is TGTGCCAGCACCCTGGGGAGGGGGCGTGAAAAACTGTTTTTT.

Here the CDR3 DNA reads TGTGCCAGCAGCCCAACCGTGGGGAAACAAGAGACCCAGTACTTC. Amino acid sequence: CASSPTVGKQETQYF. The J gene is TRBJ2-5, the V gene TRBV7-9; no reliable D call. CDR1 is SEHNR, CDR2 FQNEAQ, per germline (reference sequence). The CDR3 consists of 15 residues. Trimming pared 5 bases from V and 2 bases from J, leaving 15 bases between.

This chain links TRBV29-1 with TRBJ2-7, with 8 positions matching TRBD1. The CDR3 extends over 14 amino acids. Germline assignment: CDR1 SQVTM and CDR2 ANQGSEA. V shed 5 bases, J shed 1 base, and the junction held 7 bases outside the gene matches. The CDR3 region is CSVIRGQESYEQYF. DNA for the CDR3: TGCAGCGTTATCAGGGGACAGGAATCCTACGAGCAGTACTTC.

Concerning this clone: Other nucleotide sequences in the sample specify the same CDR3. J is TRBJ2-7 and V is TRBV29-1; TRBD1 agrees at 9 bases. V lost 6 bases to trimming and J lost 3 bases; unmatched junction nucleotides: 3. Germline CDR1 is SQVTM and CDR2 is ANQGSEA. This CDR3 is built from 12 residues. DNA for the CDR3: TGCAGCGTCGGACAGGGGATCTACGAGCAGTACTTC. It codes for CSVGQGIYEQYF.

The J gene is TRBJ2-3, the V gene TRBV28, with 7 positions matching TRBD2. This CDR3 spans 15 amino acids. Losses at the gene ends were 5 bases for V and 7 bases for J; bases not matched to a gene: 12. Germline V CDR1 and CDR2: MDHEN, SYDVKM. The CDR3 spells CASSPLREGSNTQYF. The CDR3 coding sequence is TGTGCCAGCAGTCCTTTGAGGGAGGGGTCCAATACGCAGTATTTT.

The chain links TRBV7-9 to TRBJ2-2; 8 bases fit TRBD1. The V segment lost 6 bases and the J segment 4 bases; nucleotides outside the gene matches: 4. The V gene's germline CDR1 is SEHNR and CDR2 FQNEAQ (reference sequence). The CDR3 sequence is 14 residues long. The CDR3 DNA follows: TGTGCCAGCAGGCGGACAGGGTTCACCGGGGAGCTGTTTTTT. This gives the protein CASRRTGFTGELFF.

The chain has TRBV5-8 and TRBJ1-2; D gene ambiguous. The V gene lost 0 bases and the J gene lost 8 bases, with 17 bases spanning the gap. Per the germline V gene, CDR1 is SGHTS and CDR2 is YDEGEE. The CDR3 extends over 15 amino acids. The CDR3 spells CASSLGFLVAEGYTF. The CDR3 DNA reads as TGTGCCAGCAGCTTGGGGTTTTTGGTGGCGGAGGGCTACACCTTC.

The chain combines TRBV2 with TRBJ2-5; weak D call: TRBD1 (5 bases). There are 12 residues in the CDR3. Per germline, CDR1 SNHLY and CDR2 FYNNEI. Deletions cut 4 bases from V and 2 bases from J, with 5 bases between. CDR3 protein: CASSGQQETQYF. CDR3 sequence (DNA): TGTGCCAGCAGTGGACAGCAAGAGACCCAGTACTTC.

This sequence joins TRBV5-1 and TRBJ1-6; D gene unclear. The CDR3 loop spans 15 amino acids. The germline V gene encodes CDR1 SGHRS and CDR2 YFSETQ. V lost 0 bases and J 8 bases, leaving 12 bases between the germline ends. The CDR3 spells CASSLAGSSDSPLHF. CDR3 nucleotide sequence: TGCGCCAGCAGCTTGGCTGGATCATCGGATTCACCCCTCCACTTT.

V and J are TRBV11-2 and TRBJ2-1, with TRBD1 matching 10 bases. With 1 base clipped from V and 4 bases from J, the junction kept 7 bases outside the gene matches. Germline CDR1 reads SGHAT; CDR2 reads FQNNGV. The CDR3 loop spans 17 amino acids. This CDR3 is CASSLGRRTGGYNEQFF. The CDR3, as DNA: TGTGCCAGCAGCTTAGGCCGAAGGACAGGGGGGTACAATGAGCAGTTCTTC.

The genes are TRBV15 and TRBJ2-2; TRBD2 matches 10 bases. This CDR3 region has 18 residues. V was clipped by 0 bases and J by 6 bases; unmatched bases: 10. Germline V gives CDR1 LNHNV, CDR2 YYDKDF (reference sequence). DNA for the CDR3: TGTGCCACCAGCAGAGATCAGGTTCTAGCGGGGGTCGCCGGGGAGCTGTTTTTT. It yields the protein CATSRDQVLAGVAGELFF.

This chain uses TRBV11-2 with TRBJ1-4; TRBD1 might be the D (6 bases). The germline V gene encodes CDR1 SGHAT and CDR2 FQNNGV. The CDR3 totals 15 residues. Trimming shortened V by 1 base and J by 8 bases, and 14 bases separated the two germline ends. CDR3 in amino acids: CASSLGQARREKLFF. CDR3 nucleotide sequence: TGTGCCAGCAGCTTAGGACAGGCAAGGAGGGAAAAACTGTTTTTT.

The chain combines TRBV5-1 with TRBJ2-3; D call uncertain. The CDR3 runs to 13 residues. V lost 4 bases and J lost 0, with 6 bases in between. Germline loops: CDR1 SGHRS, CDR2 YFSETQ. CDR3 coding DNA: TGCGCCAGCAGCACCCCTAGCACAGATACGCAGTATTTT. Amino acid sequence: CASSTPSTDTQYF.

The rearrangement joins TRBV28 to TRBJ1-2, with 7 bases lining up with TRBD1. The CDR3 extends over 14 amino acids. Germline CDR1 MDHEN, CDR2 SYDVKM. Trimming removed 2 bases from V and 8 bases from J; junction bases left unmatched: 8. CDR3 coding DNA: TGTGCCAGCAGTTTAAAGGGACAGTCATGGGGCTACACCTTC. This sequence encodes CASSLKGQSWGYTF.

J is TRBJ1-1 and V is TRBV6-1, with no clear D. The germline V and J ends were trimmed by 0 bases and 8 bases, with 10 bases remaining between them. Per the germline V gene, CDR1 is MNHNS and CDR2 is SASEGT. The CDR3 has 13 residues. CDR3 region: CASSEAHRTEAFF. CDR3 DNA: TGTGCCAGCAGTGAAGCGCATCGGACCGAAGCTTTCTTT.

V gene TRBV2 combines with J gene TRBJ2-1; the D is unclear. The CDR3 consists of 13 residues. Germline V gene sequence: CDR1 SNHLY, CDR2 FYNNEI. Trimming took off 5 bases at V and 0 bases at J, with 5 bases between the two ends. The CDR3, as DNA: TGTGCCAGCAGTTTTAGCTCCTACAATGAGCAGTTCTTC. Translated: CASSFSSYNEQFF.

The chain joins TRBV7-9 to TRBJ1-2, with D possibly TRBD1 on 6 matching bases. Germline V gene lookup returns CDR1 SEHNR and CDR2 FQNEAQ (reference sequence). The CDR3 contains 13 residues. With 7 bases removed from V and 6 bases from J, the gap between germline ends came to 15 bases. CDR3 nucleotides: TGTGCCAGCACCCTTGACAGGCTTAATGGCTACACCTTC. Translated: CASTLDRLNGYTF.

V gene TRBV6-1 combines with J gene TRBJ2-1; 8 positions match TRBD1. Looked up from germline, CDR1 is MNHNS and CDR2 is SASEGT. The ends lost 7 bases at V and 7 bases at J; junction bases unmatched: 9. This CDR3 spans 14 amino acids. The CDR3 sequence is CASTPDRVYNEQFF. The CDR3 nucleotides are TGTGCCAGCACCCCGGACAGGGTGTATAATGAGCAGTTCTTC.

V gene TRBV29-1 combines with J gene TRBJ2-1; the D gene is possibly TRBD2 (5 bases). Germline V gives CDR1 SQVTM, CDR2 ANQGSEA. The V end was cut by 7 bases, the J end by 12 bases, with 22 bases between. CDR3 length: 13 residues. CDR3 sequence (DNA): TGCAGCGCCGAGAGGGCTAGCTCAAAGTGGCAGTTCTTC. Translating gives CSAERASSKWQFF.

The V call is TRBV7-3, the J call TRBJ2-7, with 7 nucleotides matching TRBD2. V gave up 1 base and J gave up 2 bases; unmatched junction bases: 5. CDR3 length equals 15 residues. Germline assignment: CDR1 SGHTA and CDR2 FQGTGA. This CDR3 reads CASSLSGGNTYEQYF. CDR3 coding DNA: TGTGCCAGCAGCTTAAGCGGGGGAAACACCTACGAGCAGTACTTC.

V usage is TRBV28 and J usage is TRBJ1-2; tentative D call: TRBD1 (5 bases). V was trimmed by 7 bases and J by 2 bases, leaving 14 bases between them. CDR1 and CDR2 (germline): MDHEN, SYDVKM. The CDR3 runs to 14 residues. The CDR3 DNA reads as TGTGCCAGCACCTCAGGGATCAGGAACTATGGCTACACCTTC. Residues: CASTSGIRNYGYTF.

The sample holds one count of this clone. This chain uses TRBV19 with TRBJ2-3, with TRBD2 matching 9 bases. Germline CDR1 LNHDA, CDR2 SQIVND (reference sequence). The CDR3 is 15 amino acids. J lost 6 bases, V lost 2 bases, and 6 bases had no gene match. CDR3 nucleotides: TGTGCCAGTAGTATATGGCGGGAGGGCCTCGATACGCAGTATTTT. Its translation: CASSIWREGLDTQYF. Variable domain in full (rest from reference TRBV19 and TRBJ2-3): DGGITQSPKYLFRKEGQNVTLSCEQNLNHDAMYWYRQDPGQGLRLIYYSQIVNDFQKGDIAEGYSVSREKKESFPLTVTSAQKNPTAFYLCASSIWREGLDTQYFGPGTRLTVL.

The chain is built from TRBV2 and TRBJ2-3, with 8 bases that match TRBD2. Germline V gives CDR1 SNHLY, CDR2 FYNNEI. CDR3 size: 14 residues. The CDR3 bases are TGTGCGCGGGGGGTCAACTCTCGCACAGATACGCAGTATTTT. It encodes CARGVNSRTDTQYF.

Points on this clone: At the DNA level, this CDR3 is encoded by other sequences in the same sample as well. In DNA form, the CDR3 reads TGCGCCAGCAGCTTCGGACAGGGGAATTCACCCCTCCACTTT. Its translation: CASSFGQGNSPLHF. V is TRBV5-1 and J is TRBJ1-6, with 9 positions matching TRBD1. CDR1 is SGHRS, CDR2 YFSETQ, per germline. The J segment lost 7 bases and the V segment lost 2 bases, leaving 1 base of the junction unmatched. The CDR3 length is 14 residues.